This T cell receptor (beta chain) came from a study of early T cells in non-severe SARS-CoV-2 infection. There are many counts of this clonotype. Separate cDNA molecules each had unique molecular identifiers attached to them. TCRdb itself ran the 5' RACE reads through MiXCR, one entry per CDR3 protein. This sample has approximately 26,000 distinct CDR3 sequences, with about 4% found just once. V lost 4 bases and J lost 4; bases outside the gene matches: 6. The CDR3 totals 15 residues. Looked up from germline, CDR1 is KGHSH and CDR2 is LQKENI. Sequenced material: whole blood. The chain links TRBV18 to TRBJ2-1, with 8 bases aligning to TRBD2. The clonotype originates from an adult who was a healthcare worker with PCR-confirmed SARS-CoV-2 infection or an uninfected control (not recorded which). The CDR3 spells CASSLREAMYNEQFF. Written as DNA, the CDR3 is TGTGCCAGCTCACTGCGGGAGGCCATGTACAATGAGCAGTTCTTC.